Listed here are 23 T cell receptor beta chains from one sample, sequenced in a study of a mutant IDH1 vaccine in newly diagnosed glioma. Libraries were prepared by immunoSEQ multiplex PCR; TCRdb keeps only in-frame clonotypes and omits some of them. The sample lists 77,000 or so clones; more than 80% were seen once. Specified time point: week 23, last vaccination. All doses held 300 ug of mutant IDH1 20-mer peptide, with topical imiquimod. These receptors have no known antigen. Specimen: PBMCs, collected from a glioma patient whose treatment included an IDH1 peptide vaccine. The receptor set was obtained from a woman aged 45 to 65 with glioma.

V is TRBV7-3 and J is TRBJ1-6; maybe TRBD1 (5 bases). This CDR3 is 15 amino acids long. V lost 0 bases, J lost 7 bases, and 10 bases lay in between. Germline assignment: CDR1 SGHTA and CDR2 FQGTGA. The CDR3 region has the DNA TGTGCCAGCAGCTTAACCGGGGCCCAGAATTCACCCCTCCACTTT. Translating gives CASSLTGAQNSPLHF.

The chain couples TRBV7-6 to TRBJ2-3; no clear D gene. Germline V CDR1 and CDR2: SGHVS, FNYEAQ. V gave up 5 bases and J gave up 3 bases, with 9 bases separating them. The CDR3 totals 13 residues. CDR3 DNA sequence: TGTGCCAGCAGCATGGGGAAGACAGATACGCAGTATTTT. Translation gives CASSMGKTDTQYF.

V is TRBV21-1 and J is TRBJ2-3; TRBD2 reflects the table's D call only, with no check against the DNA. TRBV21-1 is given as a pseudogene. CDR3 length equals 21 residues. The CDR3 region has the DNA TGTGCCAGCAGAAAGATAAGGGGAGAAGGACTAGCGGGAGTTAGCACAGATACGCAGTATTTT. As protein: CASRKIRGEGLAGVSTDTQYF.

This CDR3 is CASSVATSAAGANVLTF. CDR3 sequence (DNA): TGTGCCAGCAGCGTAGCTACGTCCGCGGCTGGGGCCAACGTCCTGACTTTC. The V and J genes are TRBV9 and TRBJ2-6; no clear D. This CDR3 comprises 17 residues. The ends were cut back, 0 bases at V and 2 bases at J, with 12 bases in the middle. Germline V gene lookup returns CDR1 SGDLS and CDR2 YYNGEE. The full variable domain, completed using reference TRBV9 and TRBJ2-6, is DSGVTQTPKHLITATGQRVTLRCSPRSGDLSVYWYQQSLDQGLQFLIQYYNGEERAKGNILERFSAQQFPDLHSELNLSSLELGDSALYFCASSVATSAAGANVLTFGAGSRLTVL.

The J gene is TRBJ1-1, the V gene TRBV5-4; weak D call: TRBD1 (5 bases). Germline assignment: CDR1 SGHNT and CDR2 YYREEE (reference sequence). The CDR3 consists of 12 residues. Deletions cut 4 bases from V and 6 bases from J, with 10 bases between. CDR3 in DNA: TGTGCCAGCAGCCCCCCGGGACCTGAAGCTTTCTTT. This gives the protein CASSPPGPEAFF.

The rearrangement links TRBV6-4 to TRBJ2-1; D is uncertain. The CDR3 runs to 14 residues. Trimming stripped 5 bases from V and 3 bases from J, with 11 bases between. Germline CDR1 MRHNA, CDR2 SNTAGT. The CDR3 region has the DNA TGTGCCAGCAGTCTTTCGAGATACTACAATGAGCAGTTCTTC. Encoded protein: CASSLSRYYNEQFF.

V usage is TRBV5-1 and J usage is TRBJ2-3; 9 positions match TRBD1. The J segment lost 2 bases and the V segment lost 3 bases, leaving 4 bases of the junction unmatched. The CDR3 runs to 15 residues. Germline loops: CDR1 SGHRS, CDR2 YFSETQ. The CDR3 here is CASSYRTGVTDTQYF. CDR3 sequence (DNA): TGCGCCAGCAGCTACCGGACAGGGGTCACAGATACGCAGTATTTT.

The rearrangement links TRBV4-2 to TRBJ2-4; TRBD2 aligns across 7 bases. Germline V lookup: CDR1 LGHNA, CDR2 YNFKEQ. J gave up 0 bases and V 0 bases, and 5 bases lay outside the gene matches. This CDR3 has 17 amino acids. The CDR3 region is CASSQDGGGRAKNIQYF. CDR3 coding DNA: TGTGCCAGCAGCCAAGACGGGGGAGGGAGAGCCAAAAACATTCAGTACTTC.

CDR3 DNA sequence: TGCAGTGGTCTGAACACTGAAGCTTTCTTT. This sequence encodes CSGLNTEAFF. This chain links TRBV20-1 with TRBJ1-1; unclear D gene. The CDR3 is made up of 10 amino acids. Germline V gene data show CDR1 as DFQATT and CDR2 as SNEGSKA (reference sequence). V lost 7 bases, J lost 0 bases, and 3 bases lay in between.

The genes are TRBV5-6 and TRBJ2-5; 10 bases fit TRBD1. The J call is in doubt because the DNA end fits TRBJ2-7 better. The CDR3 spans 15 residues. Germline CDR1 is SGHDT and CDR2 is YYEEEE. CDR3 in DNA: TGTGCCAGCAGTCGCCGGGACAGGGGATCCTACGAGCAGTACTTC. Its translation: CASSRRDRGSYEQYF.

In nucleotides, the CDR3 is TGTGCCAGCAGTCCAAGCGGGGTGGCCGGGGAGCTGTTTTTT. It is translated as CASSPSGVAGELFF. V is TRBV11-2 and J is TRBJ2-2, with 7 nucleotides matching TRBD2. CDR3 length equals 14 residues. Germline assignment: CDR1 SGHAT and CDR2 FQNNGV. Unmatched junction bases numbered 7, after V lost 6 bases and J lost 6 bases.

This chain links TRBV10-1 with TRBJ2-7; D ambiguous. CDR1 and CDR2 (germline): WNHNN, SYGVQD (reference sequence). With 6 bases removed from V and 6 bases from J, the gap between germline ends came to 12 bases. The CDR3 is 12 amino acids. CDR3 nucleotide sequence: TGCGCCAGCAGGAGTAGTGTCGGCGAGCAGTACTTC. Residues: CASRSSVGEQYF.

The J gene is TRBJ2-3, the V gene TRBV2; TRBD2 matches 16 bases. V gave up 5 bases and J gave up 5 bases; unmatched junction bases: 7. Germline-derived CDR1 and CDR2 are SNHLY and FYNNEI. The CDR3 has 17 residues. As DNA, the CDR3 is TGTGCCAGCAGTAAAGGGACTAGCGGGAGGGATTTAGATACGCAGTATTTT. Translated: CASSKGTSGRDLDTQYF.

The J gene is TRBJ2-1, the V gene TRBV30; D gene unclear. The CDR3 runs 14 residues. Germline V gene data show CDR1 as GTSNPN and CDR2 as SVGIG (reference sequence). The ends were cut back, 0 bases at V and 6 bases at J, with 12 bases in the middle. CDR3 nucleotide sequence: TGTGCCTGGAGTGTGGGCTTGGCGACCAATGAGCAGTTCTTC. Protein: CAWSVGLATNEQFF.

Worth noting for this clone: Distinct nucleotide sequences in the sample also encode this CDR3. The chain employs TRBV5-1 and TRBJ2-5, with 8 bases that match TRBD1. In germline, CDR1 is SGHRS, CDR2 YFSETQ. V was clipped by 4 bases and J by 4 bases; unmatched bases: 9. The CDR3 covers 15 residues. This CDR3 is CASSPTGQGRETQYF. CDR3 DNA: TGCGCCAGCAGCCCGACAGGACAGGGTCGAGAGACCCAGTACTTC.

The chain employs TRBV6-1 and TRBJ2-7; tentative D call: TRBD1 (5 bases). Deletions cut 2 bases from V and 7 bases from J, with 9 bases between. The CDR3 has 12 residues. The germline gives CDR1 MNHNS, CDR2 SASEGT. CDR3 coding DNA: TGTGCCAGCAGTGAACCAGGGCTAGAGCAGTACTTC. Its translation is CASSEPGLEQYF.

Regarding this clone: A read error may account for a junction end that differs from germline. Additional DNA sequences in this sample encode the identical CDR3. The chain is built from TRBV5-1 and TRBJ2-2; D is possibly TRBD1 (7 bases). Germline V gives CDR1 SGHRS, CDR2 YFSETQ. The CDR3 spans 16 residues. The CDR3 reads CASSRTGGGDTGELFF. For the CDR3, the DNA is TGCGCCAGCAGCAGGACAGGCGGCGGGGACACTGGGGAGCTGTTTTTT.

V gene TRBV21-1 combines with J gene TRBJ2-1. TRBV21-1 is deemed a pseudogene. CDR3 length: 14 amino acids. CDR3 DNA: TGTGCCAGCAGCAAAGGGGAAATTGGCAATGAGCAGTTCTTC. This gives the protein CASSKGEIGNEQFF.

CDR3 sequence (DNA): TGTGCCAGCAGTTTCGACAGGGGGCTCGACGAGCAGTACTTC. This sequence encodes CASSFDRGLDEQYF. This rearrangement joins TRBV27 to TRBJ2-7; 10 nucleotides line up with TRBD1. V trimming: 3 bases; J trimming: 5 bases; junction bases outside the gene matches: 4. This CDR3 comprises 14 residues. Germline assignment: CDR1 MNHEY and CDR2 SMNVEV (reference sequence).

The chain uses TRBV4-2 and TRBJ1-5; D gene ambiguous. Between the trimmed V and J ends, which lost 0 bases and 2 bases, there was a span of 8 bases. Germline V CDR1 and CDR2: LGHNA, YNFKEQ. CDR3 size: 15 residues. The CDR3 protein is CASSQDGSGNQPQHF. CDR3 nucleotides: TGTGCCAGCAGCCAAGATGGTAGCGGCAATCAGCCCCAGCATTTT.

The genes are TRBV4-1 and TRBJ2-3; D not resolved. The length of the CDR3 is 15 residues. Trimming left V 2 bases short and J 0 bases short, with 9 bases between. Germline loops: CDR1 MGHRA, CDR2 YSYEKL. The CDR3 is CASSQIAVSTDTQYF. The CDR3 DNA is TGCGCCAGCAGCCAAATCGCGGTTAGCACAGATACGCAGTATTTT.

This chain connects TRBV11-2 to TRBJ2-1; D gene unclear. Germline V lookup: CDR1 SGHAT, CDR2 FQNNGV. V gave up 3 bases and J gave up 8 bases, with 17 bases separating them. There are 15 residues in the CDR3. In DNA form, the CDR3 reads TGTGCCAGCAGCTTCAGCGAGCAGGCCTCCTATGAGCAGTTCTTC. Translation: CASSFSEQASYEQFF.

This chain joins TRBV4-1 and TRBJ2-7; 7 positions agree with TRBD1. This CDR3 spans 15 amino acids. The trim removed 4 bases at V and 3 bases at J, leaving 9 bases unmatched. The germline CDR1 and CDR2 sequences are MGHRA and YSYEKL. The CDR3 region has the DNA TGCGCCAGCAGCCCCAAAAGGGGACAGAACTACGAGCAGTACTTC. Amino acid sequence: CASSPKRGQNYEQYF.